Listed below are T cell receptor beta chains from one sample, sequenced in a study of blood T cell repertoires in COVID-19. Using immunoSEQ multiplex PCR, the repertoire was profiled, and TCRdb retains in-frame clones only, with some absent. The top ten hold about 10% of the sample, which has 250,000 to 350,000 clones, 80% to 90% seen once. The material sequenced was PBMCs or T cells enriched from blood (not recorded which). These receptors came from a woman under 30 who had recovered from COVID-19. Both conserved end residues are part of each CDR3. The order of the fields is D gene, clone size, J gene, V gene, CDR3 DNA, CDR3 protein. A D gene is named only where the DNA matches it firmly. The listing skips clone size in some rows; elsewhere it reads once, few, many or a size class.

D gene: NA; clone size: NA; J gene: TRBJ2-1; V gene: TRBV7-3; CDR3 DNA: TGTGCCAGCAGCTCCGCACCGGCGACAGATGAGCAGTTCTTC; CDR3 protein: CASSSAPATDEQFF
D gene: TRBD2; clone size: NA; J gene: TRBJ2-7; V gene: TRBV11-2; CDR3 DNA: TGTGCCAGCAGCCCTGGACTAGCGGGAGGGACCTACGAGCAGTACTTC; CDR3 protein: CASSPGLAGGTYEQYF
D gene: NA; clone size: few; J gene: TRBJ2-1; V gene: TRBV5-1; CDR3 DNA: TGCGCCAGCAGCTCCGCGGCCGGCTCCTACAATGAGCAGTTCTTC; CDR3 protein: CASSSAAGSYNEQFF
D gene: TRBD1; clone size: NA; J gene: TRBJ2-2; V gene: TRBV10-3; CDR3 DNA: TGTGCCATCGGGGACAGGAGCGGCGGGGAGCTGTTTTTT; CDR3 protein: CAIGDRSGGELFF
D gene: NA; clone size: NA; J gene: TRBJ1-2; V gene: TRBV27; CDR3 DNA: TGTGCCAGCAGACTCACAGGGAACTATGGCTACACCTTC; CDR3 protein: CASRLTGNYGYTF
D gene: TRBD2; clone size: NA; J gene: TRBJ2-7; V gene: TRBV10-3; CDR3 DNA: TGTGCCATCGGTACATCCGAGGGACTAGCGGCCTCCTACGAGCAGTACTTC; CDR3 protein: CAIGTSEGLAASYEQYF
D gene: NA; clone size: NA; J gene: TRBJ1-3; V gene: TRBV2; CDR3 DNA: TGTGCCAGCAGTGACAGGCGTTATGGAAACACCATATATTTT; CDR3 protein: CASSDRRYGNTIYF
D gene: TRBD2; clone size: few; J gene: TRBJ2-7; V gene: TRBV19; CDR3 DNA: TGTGCCAGTAGTTTCCAACTAGCGGTGAGCTCCTACGAGCAGTACTTC; CDR3 protein: CASSFQLAVSSYEQYF
D gene: NA; clone size: once; J gene: TRBJ1-2; V gene: TRBV28; CDR3 DNA: TGTGCCAGCTCCCCGGGGAGGGTAGGAGGCTACACCTTC; CDR3 protein: CASSPGRVGGYTF
D gene: TRBD1; clone size: NA; J gene: TRBJ1-1; V gene: TRBV7-3; CDR3 DNA: TGTGCCAGCAGCTCGTCGACAGGGGGCACTGAAGCTTTCTTT; CDR3 protein: CASSSSTGGTEAFF
D gene: NA; clone size: NA; J gene: TRBJ1-5; V gene: TRBV12-5; CDR3 DNA: TGTGCTAGTGGCTCAGGGTTAAGCAATCAGCCCCAGCATTTT; CDR3 protein: CASGSGLSNQPQHF
D gene: TRBD2; clone size: NA; J gene: TRBJ2-6; V gene: TRBV6-1; CDR3 DNA: TGTGCCAGCAGTGCCCGACTAGCGGGAGGTAACTCTGGGGCCAACGTCCTGACTTTC; CDR3 protein: CASSARLAGGNSGANVLTF
D gene: TRBD1; clone size: NA; J gene: TRBJ1-1; V gene: TRBV6-1; CDR3 DNA: TGTGCCAGCAGTGAAGGACAGGGGGGTAATAAAGCTTTCTTT; CDR3 protein: CASSEGQGGNKAFF
D gene: NA; clone size: NA; J gene: TRBJ2-1; V gene: TRBV2; CDR3 DNA: TGTGCCACCCTGGAGCAGTTCTTC; CDR3 protein: CATLEQFF
D gene: TRBD1; clone size: NA; J gene: TRBJ2-2; V gene: TRBV5-1; CDR3 DNA: TGCGCCAGCAGCTTGACAGGGGGCAACACCGGGGAGCTGTTTTTT; CDR3 protein: CASSLTGGNTGELFF
D gene: NA; clone size: NA; J gene: TRBJ2-1; V gene: TRBV28; CDR3 DNA: TGTGCCAGCAGTTTATTAGCGACTAGAGGAGACAATGAGCAGTTCTTC; CDR3 protein: CASSLLATRGDNEQFF
D gene: NA; clone size: NA; J gene: TRBJ2-2; V gene: TRBV18; CDR3 DNA: TGTGCCAGCTCACCCCGTACCGGGGAGCTGTTTTTT; CDR3 protein: CASSPRTGELFF
D gene: TRBD2; clone size: NA; J gene: TRBJ2-1; V gene: TRBV7-3; CDR3 DNA: TGTGCCAGCAGCTTAATCGAGCGGGGATACTACAATGAGCAGTTCTTC; CDR3 protein: CASSLIERGYYNEQFF
D gene: NA; clone size: NA; J gene: TRBJ2-7; V gene: TRBV4-2; CDR3 DNA: TGTGCCAGCAGCCAAGGGGGCCTCGACCTCCACTACGAGCAGTACTTC; CDR3 protein: CASSQGGLDLHYEQYF
D gene: NA; clone size: NA; J gene: TRBJ1-2; V gene: TRBV24-1; CDR3 DNA: TGTGCCACCAGTGATTCCCAAACGGACAGTATTAGTGGCTACACCTTC; CDR3 protein: CATSDSQTDSISGYTF
D gene: NA; clone size: few; J gene: TRBJ1-6; V gene: TRBV10-2; CDR3 DNA: TGCGCCAGCGGATCTTCTTTTGAGGGCCTCCACTTT; CDR3 protein: CASGSSFEGLHF
D gene: TRBD2; clone size: NA; J gene: TRBJ2-4; V gene: TRBV7-9; CDR3 DNA: TGTGCCAGCAGCTTAGGCACCACGGGAGGAAACGACATTCAGTACTTC; CDR3 protein: CASSLGTTGGNDIQYF
D gene: TRBD1; clone size: NA; J gene: TRBJ1-3; V gene: TRBV19; CDR3 DNA: TGTGCCAGTAGCCTAAGAGGACAGGCCTCTGGAAACACCATATATTTT; CDR3 protein: CASSLRGQASGNTIYF